This TCR beta chain was sequenced during a study of T cell repertoires in cytomegalovirus infection. Each CDR3 protein is one row after TCRdb ran MiXCR on the reads. The table includes under 150,000 distinct CDR3 sequences, under 35% detected once. Whole-study findings and limits: HLA-C-restricted CMV-specific TCR beta clonotypes were dominant in the ex vivo response.

The sample holds a few counts of this clonotype. The antigen remains undetermined. The sample consisted of CD8+ T cells from cultured PBMCs, taken from culture after CMV antigen stimulation. The origin of this receptor is a human donor in good health (CMV status not recorded). Some clones in this sample may be carry-over from other donors' samples.

The CDR3 protein is CASSPASGSYQETQYF. As DNA, the CDR3 is TGTGCCAGCAGCCCAGCTAGCGGTTCGTACCAAGAGACCCAGTACTTC. The chain carries TRBV7-6 and TRBJ2-5, with 7 bases fitting TRBD2. The junction had 9 bases not matched to a gene; V was cut back by 5 bases and J by 0 bases. This CDR3 is 16 amino acids long. Looked up from germline, CDR1 is SGHVS and CDR2 is FNYEAQ.